This TCR beta chain was identified during a study of T cell repertoires in cytomegalovirus infection. Worth noting for this clonotype: Its antigen remains unidentified.

Per the germline V gene, CDR1 is LNHNV and CDR2 is YYDKDF (reference sequence). V was pared by 1 base and J by 8 bases, with 11 bases between. The CDR3 spans 14 residues. MiXCR was run by TCRdb on the reads, yielding one entry per CDR3 protein. Of around 800,000 distinct CDR3 sequences listed, around a third were seen once; the top ten hold around 12%. This clonotype was obtained from a human donor in good health (CMV status not recorded). Some clones in this sample may be carry-over from other donors' samples. The sequenced sample was cultured CD8+ T cells from PBMCs, obtained from culture after CMV antigen stimulation. This rearrangement joins TRBV15 to TRBJ1-4; possible D gene TRBD1, 5 bases. CDR3 DNA sequence: TGTGCCACCAGCAGAGGCGGGGGTCTGGAAAAACTGTTTTTT. Encoded protein: CATSRGGGLEKLFF.